These 18 T cell receptor beta chains originate from one sample sequenced in a study of shared clonotypes between healthy human individuals. The table came from immunoSEQ multiplex PCR; TCRdb's copy has only in-frame clones and leaves some out. The sample lists roughly 1,800,000 clones, around 96% seen once, with 1% to 1.5% in the top ten. Naive CD8 cells comprised CD45RO-negative, CCR7-positively selected cells, excluding terminally differentiated effector memory CD45RA+ cells. The sequencing input was naive CD8+ T cells sorted from blood. These receptors all come from a man between 18 and 29 years old in good health.

The V gene is TRBV9, the J gene TRBJ2-7; TRBD1 or TRBD2 may be the D gene (5 bases each). The CDR3 consists of 14 residues. Germline V CDR1 and CDR2: SGDLS, YYNGEE. Trimming stripped 0 bases from V and 3 bases from J, with 10 bases between. The CDR3 nucleotides are TGTGCCAGCAGCGTAGCCAGCGGACACTACGAGCAGTACTTC. This translates into CASSVASGHYEQYF.

The gene calls are TRBV5-4 and TRBJ2-2; TRBD1 is a possible D gene (6 bases). This CDR3 is built from 15 residues. In germline, CDR1 is SGHNT, CDR2 YYREEE (reference sequence). V lost 0 bases and J lost 3, with 9 bases in between. For the CDR3, the DNA is TGTGCCAGCAGCTTGGGTCCAGGGGACACCGGGGAGCTGTTTTTT. Encoded protein: CASSLGPGDTGELFF. The full variable domain, in which reference TRBV5-4 and TRBJ2-2 provide the parts outside the CDR3, is ETGVTQSPTHLIKTRGQQVTLRCSSQSGHNTVSWYQQALGQGPQFIFQYYREEENGRGNFPPRFSGLQFPNYSSELNVNALELDDSALYLCASSLGPGDTGELFFGEGSRLTVL.

J is TRBJ1-1 and V is TRBV27; D is perhaps TRBD1 (5 bases). In germline, CDR1 is MNHEY, CDR2 SMNVEV (reference sequence). Trimming pared 5 bases from V and 3 bases from J, leaving 16 bases between. The CDR3 spans 15 residues. The CDR3 reads CASSPGGAGDTEAFF. In DNA, the CDR3 is TGTGCCAGCAGTCCCGGCGGGGCCGGGGACACTGAAGCTTTCTTT.

The CDR3 DNA follows: TGTGCCAGCAGCGTAACCCCGGGACAGGTCCACGAGCAGTACTTC. Residues: CASSVTPGQVHEQYF. V is TRBV9 and J is TRBJ2-7; TRBD1 matches 8 bases. V gave up 1 base and J gave up 5 bases; unmatched junction bases: 8. This CDR3 has 15 amino acids. The germline V gene has CDR1 SGDLS and CDR2 YYNGEE.

V usage is TRBV13 and J usage is TRBJ2-3, with D perhaps TRBD1 (7 bases). The V gene's germline CDR1 is PRHDT and CDR2 FYEKMQ (reference sequence). Trimming pared 5 bases from V and 0 bases from J, leaving 12 bases between. The CDR3 is 15 amino acids. The DNA of the CDR3 is TGTGCCAGCAGCCAGACAGGGACTAGCACAGATACGCAGTATTTT. Its protein product is CASSQTGTSTDTQYF.

The chain couples TRBV9 to TRBJ1-3; a weak D match, TRBD1 (5 bases). Trimming took off 7 bases at V and 4 bases at J, with 15 bases between the two ends. The CDR3 extends over 14 amino acids. Germline CDR1 reads SGDLS; CDR2 reads YYNGEE. CDR3 protein: CASPVGPLGNTIYF. The CDR3 DNA is TGTGCCAGCCCCGTGGGGCCCTTGGGAAACACCATATATTTT.

This chain connects TRBV10-3 to TRBJ2-7; 12 nucleotides agree with TRBD2. The germline V gene has CDR1 ENHRY and CDR2 SYGVKD. This CDR3 has 13 residues. After removal of 10 bases from V and 3 bases from J, the junction contained 4 bases not matched to a gene. The DNA for the CDR3 is TGTGCCACCCGACTAGCGGGAGTCTACGAGCAGTACTTC. The encoded protein is CATRLAGVYEQYF.

The chain joins TRBV27 to TRBJ2-7; D ambiguous. Trimming stripped 2 bases from V and 2 bases from J, with 16 bases between. The CDR3 is 16 residues long. The germline CDR1 and CDR2 sequences are MNHEY and SMNVEV (reference sequence). The CDR3 protein is CASSLQTPNGPYEQYF. The CDR3 DNA follows: TGTGCCAGCAGTTTACAGACTCCCAACGGCCCCTACGAGCAGTACTTC.

This chain's CDR3 is CASEWRNEQFF. The CDR3 bases are TGCGCCAGCGAATGGCGGAATGAGCAGTTCTTC. V is TRBV10-2 and J is TRBJ2-1; no definite D call. Trimming shortened V by 8 bases and J by 7 bases, and 9 bases separated the two germline ends. Germline V gene lookup returns CDR1 WSHSY and CDR2 SAAADI. CDR3 size: 11 residues.

The chain has TRBV27 and TRBJ2-5; 13 bases are a match to TRBD2. The V gene's germline CDR1 is MNHEY and CDR2 SMNVEV (reference sequence). This CDR3 has 14 amino acids. Trimming cost V 6 bases and J 7 bases; bases outside gene matches: 5. Here the CDR3 reads CASRLAGGSGTQYF. The DNA for the CDR3 is TGTGCCAGCAGACTAGCGGGAGGGAGTGGGACCCAGTACTTC.

The chain has TRBV7-8 and TRBJ2-3, with 10 nucleotides matching TRBD1. This CDR3 is built from 14 residues. V shed 4 bases, J shed 4 bases, and the junction held 2 bases outside the gene matches. Germline V gene sequence: CDR1 SGHVS, CDR2 FQNEAQ. Written as DNA, the CDR3 is TGTGCCAGCAGCTGGGGACAGGGGTCAGATACGCAGTATTTT. Translated: CASSWGQGSDTQYF.

The table lists this clone with a count of one. The J gene is TRBJ2-5, the V gene TRBV10-1; D uncertain. The V gene's germline CDR1 is WNHNN and CDR2 SYGVQD (reference sequence). The length of the CDR3 is 13 residues. Trimming pared 0 bases from V and 2 bases from J, leaving 4 bases between. DNA of the CDR3: TGCGCCAGCAGTGAGTCACTACAAGAGACCCAGTACTTC. It encodes CASSESLQETQYF.

This rearrangement joins TRBV9 to TRBJ2-7; D is ambiguous. Germline V gene data show CDR1 as SGDLS and CDR2 as YYNGEE. This CDR3 is 13 amino acids long. Trimming cost V 0 bases and J 5 bases, with 9 bases left between them. The CDR3 loop reads CASSVGGNHEQYF. In DNA form, the CDR3 reads TGTGCCAGCAGCGTAGGCGGAAACCACGAGCAGTACTTC.

V and J are TRBV9 and TRBJ2-2, with D possibly called TRBD1 or TRBD2 (5 bases each). The V end was cut by 0 bases, the J end by 7 bases, with 7 bases between. The germline V gene encodes CDR1 SGDLS and CDR2 YYNGEE. The CDR3 has 13 amino acids. Written as DNA, the CDR3 is TGTGCCAGCAGCGTAGGGGACGGCGGGGAGCTGTTTTTT. It yields the protein CASSVGDGGELFF.

As to this clone: This specimen includes other DNA sequences encoding the same CDR3. The rearrangement joins TRBV29-1 to TRBJ2-1; TRBD1 aligns across 8 bases. The CDR3 totals 14 residues. The trim removed 4 bases at V and 0 bases at J, leaving 2 bases unmatched. The germline CDR1 and CDR2 sequences are SQVTM and ANQGSEA. This CDR3 reads CSVAGTGSYNEQFF. The CDR3 DNA reads TGCAGCGTTGCCGGGACAGGCTCCTACAATGAGCAGTTCTTC.

The CDR3 nucleotides read TGTGCCAGCAGCGCCAGGGACAGGGGGAATTATGGCTACACCTTC. It specifies CASSARDRGNYGYTF. The chain couples TRBV7-9 to TRBJ1-2, with TRBD1 matching 11 bases. There are 15 residues in the CDR3. Germline V gene sequence: CDR1 SEHNR, CDR2 FQNEAQ (reference sequence). V shed 5 bases, J shed 5 bases, and the junction held 7 bases outside the gene matches. The full variable domain, in which reference TRBV7-9 and TRBJ1-2 provide the parts outside the CDR3, is DTGVSQNPRHKITKRGQNVTFRCDPISEHNRLYWYRQTLGQGPEFLTYFQNEAQLEKSRLLSDRFSAERPKGSFSTLEIQRTEQGDSAMYLCASSARDRGNYGYTFGSGTRLTVV.

V gene TRBV28 combines with J gene TRBJ1-6; D may be TRBD1 (5 bases). Germline V lookup: CDR1 MDHEN, CDR2 SYDVKM. Trimming stripped 3 bases from V and 7 bases from J, with 16 bases between. This CDR3 contains 16 residues. The CDR3 nucleotides read TGTGCCAGCAGTTTCTGGCAGGGCGCAGGGAATTCACCCCTCCACTTT. It is translated as CASSFWQGAGNSPLHF. Full variable domain (outside the CDR3, taken from reference TRBV28 and TRBJ1-6): DVKVTQSSRYLVKRTGEKVFLECVQDMDHENMFWYRQDPGLGLRLIYFSYDVKMKEKGDIPEGYSVSREKKERFSLILESASTNQTSMYLCASSFWQGAGNSPLHFGNGTRLTVT.

V usage is TRBV6-6 and J usage is TRBJ2-2; no definite D call. V gave up 0 bases and J gave up 6 bases, with 8 bases separating them. CDR3 size: 14 residues. Germline CDR1 MNHNY, CDR2 SVGAGI (reference sequence). The CDR3 is CASSYSTGAGELFF. The DNA for the CDR3 is TGTGCCAGCAGTTACTCGACGGGCGCCGGGGAGCTGTTTTTT.